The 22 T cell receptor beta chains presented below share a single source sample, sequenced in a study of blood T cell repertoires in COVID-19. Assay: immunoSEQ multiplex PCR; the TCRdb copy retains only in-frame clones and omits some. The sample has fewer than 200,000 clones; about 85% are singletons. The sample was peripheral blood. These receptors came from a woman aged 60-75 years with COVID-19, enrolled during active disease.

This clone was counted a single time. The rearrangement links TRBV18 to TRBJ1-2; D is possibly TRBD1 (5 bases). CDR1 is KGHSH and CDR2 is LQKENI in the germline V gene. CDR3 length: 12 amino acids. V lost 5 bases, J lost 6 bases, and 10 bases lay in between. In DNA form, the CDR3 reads TGTGCCAGCTCAGGGGGGTACGATGGCTACACCTTC. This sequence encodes CASSGGYDGYTF. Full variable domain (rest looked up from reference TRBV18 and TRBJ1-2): NAGVMQNPRHLVRRRGQEARLRCSPMKGHSHVYWYRQLPEEGLKFMVYLQKENIIDESGMPKERFSAEFPKEGPSILRIQQVVRGDSAAYFCASSGGYDGYTFGSGTRLTVV.

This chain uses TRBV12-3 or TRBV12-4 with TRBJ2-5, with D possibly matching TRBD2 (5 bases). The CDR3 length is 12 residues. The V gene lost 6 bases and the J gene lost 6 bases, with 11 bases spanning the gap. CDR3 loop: CASSSTTQTQYF. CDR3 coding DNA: TGTGCCAGCAGCTCGACTACCCAGACCCAGTACTTC.

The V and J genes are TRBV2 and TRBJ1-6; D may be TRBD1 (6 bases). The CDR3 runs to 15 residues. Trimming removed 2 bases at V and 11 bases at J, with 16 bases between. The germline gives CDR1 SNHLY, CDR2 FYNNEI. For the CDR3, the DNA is TGTGCCAGCAGTGAAAATCAGGGGCCCGCGACACCCCTCCACTTT. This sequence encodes CASSENQGPATPLHF.

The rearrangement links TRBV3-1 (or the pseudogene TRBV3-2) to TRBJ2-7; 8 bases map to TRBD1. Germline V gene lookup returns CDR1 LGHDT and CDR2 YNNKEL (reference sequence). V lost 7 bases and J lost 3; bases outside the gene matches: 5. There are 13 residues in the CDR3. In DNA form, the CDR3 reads TGTGCCAGCAACCCCGGGACAGGCTACGAGCAGTACTTC. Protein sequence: CASNPGTGYEQYF.

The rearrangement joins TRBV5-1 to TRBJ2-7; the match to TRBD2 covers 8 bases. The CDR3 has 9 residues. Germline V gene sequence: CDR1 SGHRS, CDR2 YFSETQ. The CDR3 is CPRGGEQYF. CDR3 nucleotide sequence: TGCCCCCGGGGGGGTGAGCAGTACTTC.

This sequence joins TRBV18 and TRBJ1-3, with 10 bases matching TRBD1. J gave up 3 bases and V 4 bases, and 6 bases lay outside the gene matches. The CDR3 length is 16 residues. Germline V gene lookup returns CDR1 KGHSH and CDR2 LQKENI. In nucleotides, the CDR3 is TGTGCCAGCTCACACCGGGACAGGGGACTTGGAAACACCATATATTTT. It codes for CASSHRDRGLGNTIYF.

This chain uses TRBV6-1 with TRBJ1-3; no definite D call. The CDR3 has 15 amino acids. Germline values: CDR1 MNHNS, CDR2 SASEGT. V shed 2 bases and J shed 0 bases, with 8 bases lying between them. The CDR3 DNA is TGTGCCAGCAGTGAACGGGTTAGCTCTGGAAACACCATATATTTT. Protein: CASSERVSSGNTIYF.

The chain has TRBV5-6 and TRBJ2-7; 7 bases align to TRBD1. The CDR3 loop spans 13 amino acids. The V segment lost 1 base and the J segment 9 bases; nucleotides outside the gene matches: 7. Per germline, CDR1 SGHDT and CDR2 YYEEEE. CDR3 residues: CASSLQGGAGQYV. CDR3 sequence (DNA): TGTGCCAGCAGCTTGCAAGGGGGCGCGGGGCAGTACGTC.

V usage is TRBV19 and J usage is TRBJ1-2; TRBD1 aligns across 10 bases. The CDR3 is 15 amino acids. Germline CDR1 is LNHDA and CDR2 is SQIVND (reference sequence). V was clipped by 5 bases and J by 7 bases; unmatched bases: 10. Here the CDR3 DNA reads TGTGCCAGTAGTCCAACGACAGGGGGCTTCGGTGGCTACACCTTC. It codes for CASSPTTGGFGGYTF.

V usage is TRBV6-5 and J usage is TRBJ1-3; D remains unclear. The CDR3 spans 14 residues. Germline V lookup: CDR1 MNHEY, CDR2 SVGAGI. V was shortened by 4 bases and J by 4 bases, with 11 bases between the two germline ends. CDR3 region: CASSLAFGGNTIYF. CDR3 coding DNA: TGTGCCAGCAGTTTGGCCTTCGGGGGAAACACCATATATTTT.

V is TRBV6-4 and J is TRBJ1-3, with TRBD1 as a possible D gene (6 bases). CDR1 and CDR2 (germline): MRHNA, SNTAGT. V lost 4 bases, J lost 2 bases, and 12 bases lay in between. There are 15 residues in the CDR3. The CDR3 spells CASSAVQGTGNTIYF. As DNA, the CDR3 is TGTGCCAGCAGTGCCGTCCAGGGGACTGGAAACACCATATATTTT.

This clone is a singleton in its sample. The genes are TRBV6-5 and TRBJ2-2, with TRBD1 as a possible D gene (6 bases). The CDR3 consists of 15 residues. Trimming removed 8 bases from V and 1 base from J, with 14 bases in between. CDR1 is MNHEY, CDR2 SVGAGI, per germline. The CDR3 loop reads CASATGVRNTGELFF. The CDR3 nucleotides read TGTGCCAGCGCGACAGGTGTAAGGAACACCGGGGAGCTGTTTTTT.

The CDR3 nucleotides are TGTGCCACCAGCAGAGTGGGTTCGCAGGGGGCGGGAGGCTACACCTTC. Protein sequence: CATSRVGSQGAGGYTF. This chain connects TRBV15 to TRBJ1-2; the match to TRBD1 covers 8 bases. The CDR3 is 16 residues long. Losses at the gene ends were 1 base for V and 8 bases for J; bases not matched to a gene: 12. Germline V CDR1 and CDR2: LNHNV, YYDKDF (reference sequence).

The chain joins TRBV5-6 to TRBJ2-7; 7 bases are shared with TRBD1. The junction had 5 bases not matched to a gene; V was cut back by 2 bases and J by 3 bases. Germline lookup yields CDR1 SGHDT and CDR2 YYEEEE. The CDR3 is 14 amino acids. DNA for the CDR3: TGTGCCAGCAGCTTAGGACAGGCCATCTACGAGCAGTACGTC. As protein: CASSLGQAIYEQYV.

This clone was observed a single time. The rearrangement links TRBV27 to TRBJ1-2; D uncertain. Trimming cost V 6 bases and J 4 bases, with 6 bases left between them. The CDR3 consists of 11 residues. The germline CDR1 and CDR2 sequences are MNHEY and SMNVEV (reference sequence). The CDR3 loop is CASSPGYGYTF. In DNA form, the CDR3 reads TGTGCCAGCAGCCCCGGCTATGGCTACACCTTC.

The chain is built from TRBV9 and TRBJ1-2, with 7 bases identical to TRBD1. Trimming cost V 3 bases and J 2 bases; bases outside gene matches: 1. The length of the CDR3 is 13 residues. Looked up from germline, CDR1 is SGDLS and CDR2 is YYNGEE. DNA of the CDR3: TGTGCCAGCAGCGAGGGACAGAACTATGGCTACACCTTC. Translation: CASSEGQNYGYTF.

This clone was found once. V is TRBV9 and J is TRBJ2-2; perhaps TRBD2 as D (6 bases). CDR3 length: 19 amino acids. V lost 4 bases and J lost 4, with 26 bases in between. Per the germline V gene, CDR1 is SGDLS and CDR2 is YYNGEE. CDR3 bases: TGTGCCAGCAGCCCGTATGGCCGGGGAGGCTTCAGCGGCACCGGGGAGCTGTTTTTT. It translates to CASSPYGRGGFSGTGELFF. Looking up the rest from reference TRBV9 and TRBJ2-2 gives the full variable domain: DSGVTQTPKHLITATGQRVTLRCSPRSGDLSVYWYQQSLDQGLQFLIQYYNGEERAKGNILERFSAQQFPDLHSELNLSSLELGDSALYFCASSPYGRGGFSGTGELFFGEGSRLTVL.

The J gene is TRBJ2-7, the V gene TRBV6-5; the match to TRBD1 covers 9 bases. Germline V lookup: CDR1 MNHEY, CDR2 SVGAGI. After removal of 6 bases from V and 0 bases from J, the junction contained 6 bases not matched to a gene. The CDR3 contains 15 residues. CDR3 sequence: CASSGRDRASYEQYF. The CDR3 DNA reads TGTGCCAGCAGCGGCCGGGACAGGGCCTCCTACGAGCAGTACTTC.

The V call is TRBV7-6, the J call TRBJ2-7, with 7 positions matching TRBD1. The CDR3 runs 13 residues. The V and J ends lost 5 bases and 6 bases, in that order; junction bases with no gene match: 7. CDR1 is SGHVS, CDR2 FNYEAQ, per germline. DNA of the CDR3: TGTGCCAGCAGCCCTACAGGGGAGCGCGAGCAGTACGTC. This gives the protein CASSPTGEREQYV.

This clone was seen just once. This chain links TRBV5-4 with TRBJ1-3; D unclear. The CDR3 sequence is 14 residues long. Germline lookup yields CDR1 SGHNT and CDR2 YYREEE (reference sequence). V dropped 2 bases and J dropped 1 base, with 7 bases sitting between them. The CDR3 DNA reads TGTGCCAGCAGCTTTCGACATTCTGGAAACACCATATATTTT. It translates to CASSFRHSGNTIYF.

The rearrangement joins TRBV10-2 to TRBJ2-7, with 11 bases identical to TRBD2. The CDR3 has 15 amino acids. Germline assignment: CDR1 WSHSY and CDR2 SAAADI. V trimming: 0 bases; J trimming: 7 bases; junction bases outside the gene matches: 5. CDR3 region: CASSESVAGGLEQYF. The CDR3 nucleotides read TGCGCCAGCAGTGAGTCGGTAGCGGGAGGGCTGGAGCAGTACTTC.

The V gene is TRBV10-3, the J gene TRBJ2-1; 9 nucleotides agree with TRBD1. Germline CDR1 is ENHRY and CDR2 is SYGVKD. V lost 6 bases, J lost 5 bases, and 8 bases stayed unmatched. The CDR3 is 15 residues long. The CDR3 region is CAISPGQGRDNEQFF. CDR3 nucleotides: TGTGCCATCAGCCCGGGACAGGGCAGGGACAATGAGCAGTTCTTC.